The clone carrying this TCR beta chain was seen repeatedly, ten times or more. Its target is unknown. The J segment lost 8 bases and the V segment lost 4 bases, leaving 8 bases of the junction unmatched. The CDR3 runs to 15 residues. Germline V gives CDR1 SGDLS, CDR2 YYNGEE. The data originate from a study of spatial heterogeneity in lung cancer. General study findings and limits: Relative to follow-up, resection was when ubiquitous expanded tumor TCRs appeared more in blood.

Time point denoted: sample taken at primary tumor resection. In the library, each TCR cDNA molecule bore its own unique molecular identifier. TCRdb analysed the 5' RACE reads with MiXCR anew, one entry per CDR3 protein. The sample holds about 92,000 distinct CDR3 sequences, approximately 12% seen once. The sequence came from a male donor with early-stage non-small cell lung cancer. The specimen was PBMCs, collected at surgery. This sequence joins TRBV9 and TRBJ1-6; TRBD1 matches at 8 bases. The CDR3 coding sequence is TGTGCCAGCAGCCCAGATGGACAGGGCGATTCACCCCTCCACTTT. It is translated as CASSPDGQGDSPLHF.